This T cell receptor beta chain was obtained from a study of blood T cell repertoires in COVID-19. Generated by immunoSEQ multiplex PCR, the TCRdb table keeps only in-frame clones and is missing some. This table holds roughly 500,000 clones, roughly nine tenths found once. Germline V gives CDR1 SGDLS, CDR2 YYNGEE. With 4 bases removed from V and 10 bases from J, the gap between germline ends came to 21 bases. The CDR3 covers 15 residues. The source material was PBMCs or T cells enriched from blood (not recorded which). The chain carries TRBV9 and TRBJ1-3; possible D gene TRBD1, 5 bases. The clonotype comes from a woman between 55 and 75 years old who had recovered from COVID-19. This chain's CDR3 is CASSTSSGSGVTIYF. CDR3 bases: TGTGCCAGCAGCACGAGTTCGGGGTCGGGGGTAACCATATATTTT.